This T cell receptor (beta chain) was observed in a study of blood T cell repertoires in COVID-19. Overall study context: From T cells, B-cell-depleted T cells, or PBMCs came the material, which was cDNA or gDNA.

Deletions cut 4 bases from V and 3 bases from J, with 16 bases between. The CDR3 spans 16 residues. Germline V gene sequence: CDR1 ENHRY, CDR2 SYGVKD. TCRdb's table, derived via immunoSEQ multiplex PCR, lists solely in-frame clones and lacks some. Among about 180,000 clones, roughly 87% were seen once, and the ten largest hold over 7.5%. The receptor was isolated from a woman between 70 and 85 years old with acute or convalescent COVID-19. The rearrangement uses TRBV10-3 and TRBJ2-1; tentative D call: TRBD2 (5 bases). The sequenced material came from peripheral blood. The CDR3 is CAISGLAAEFYNEQFF. The CDR3 DNA follows: TGTGCCATCAGTGGTCTAGCAGCCGAATTCTACAATGAGCAGTTCTTC.